The sequence of this T cell receptor beta chain was determined in a study of cytomegalovirus exposure and HLA in healthy donors (dated by TCRdb to about 2017). Regarding the research as a whole: A later analysis indicated that the 90 to 150 validation repertoires were generated on the platform also employed for the 700 or so repertoires of the first cohort. In addition to the first cohort of roughly 670 subjects, a separate validation cohort of under 150 different subjects was used. High-throughput TCR immunosequencing, statistical association of individual TCRs with disease status, and machine learning were combined to predict cytomegalovirus infection status. The study aimed to test whether cataloging public T cell receptors could reveal signatures of past pathogen exposure.

The donors were included in the validation cohort of 100 to 150 subjects, a group kept apart from the approximately 700-subject first cohort. From the cysteine up to the phenylalanine, the CDR3 has a length of 13 residues. Just the 39-base CDR3 DNA is kept, in frame starting at base 1. V and J are truncated by 0 bases and 7 bases respectively, leaving an intervening sequence of 9 bases. CDR1 and CDR2 are drawn from the germline V gene: LGHNA, YNFKEQ. Libraries came from the immunoSEQ multiplex PCR assay. In the authors' own workflow: A statistical classification framework was developed to diagnose cytomegalovirus status using the catalog of TCR beta chain sequences. Here the immuneACCESS table is served through TCRdb, limited to in-frame sequences with V and J called. Missing clones are a known gap in these copies; in checked studies unresolved V genes cover under half, and the rest lacks a known reason. V and J calls and clone size follow that table, whereas D and trimming were derived from the DNA. Across this sample there are approximately 210,000 clones, with around 88% seen only once. The ten largest clonotypes hold over 2.5% of the sample.

The paper's findings and limits, for the study overall: The study gave a list of 150 to 200 TCR beta chains associated with cytomegalovirus. Of the cluster scores, around 95% were above 0 in a later analysis, which found that TCRs clustered in the first cohort also tended to co-occur in the 95 to 150 validation repertoires. In vitro tests confirmed that a few of the cytomegalovirus-associated TCR beta chains recognize cytomegalovirus antigens. While some public TCRs were present in many individuals, most TCR sequences turned up only very rarely across donors. The validation cohort had no HLA typing available for a later analysis, so co-occurrence within that cohort was assessed over all 120 or so repertoires. It was suggested by the authors that the approach could potentially be generalized to other disease states and immunological phenotypes. In both the original and validation cohorts, the classifier was reported to diagnose cytomegalovirus status with high specificity and sensitivity.

As for this clone: It lacks a known antigen. No base qualities exist here, and no much larger clone lies one base off it.

The TCR comes from a woman between 18 and 29 years old in good health and CMV-seronegative. This chain joins TRBV4-2 to TRBJ1-2; TRBD1 is a possible D gene, resting on 6 matching bases. Sequencing used PBMCs. CDR3 loop: CASSQEAGVGYTF. The nucleotide sequence is given as TGTGCCAGCAGCCAAGAGGCAGGGGTTGGCTACACCTTC.